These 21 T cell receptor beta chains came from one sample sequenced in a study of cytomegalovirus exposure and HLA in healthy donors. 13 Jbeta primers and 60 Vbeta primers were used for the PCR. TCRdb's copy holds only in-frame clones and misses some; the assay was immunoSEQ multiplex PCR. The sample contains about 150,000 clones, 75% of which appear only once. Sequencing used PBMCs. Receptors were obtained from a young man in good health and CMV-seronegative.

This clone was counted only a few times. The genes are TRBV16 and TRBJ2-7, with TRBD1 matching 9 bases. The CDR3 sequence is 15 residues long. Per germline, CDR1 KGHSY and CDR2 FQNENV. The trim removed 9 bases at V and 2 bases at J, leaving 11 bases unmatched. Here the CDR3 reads CASSLTGTGTYEQYF. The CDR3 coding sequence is TGTGCCAGTAGCTTAACTGGGACAGGGACCTACGAGCAGTACTTC.

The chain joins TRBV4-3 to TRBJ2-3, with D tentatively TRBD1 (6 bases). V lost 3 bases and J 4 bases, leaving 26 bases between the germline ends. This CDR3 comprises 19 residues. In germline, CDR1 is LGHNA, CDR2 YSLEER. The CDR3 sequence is CASSHYLYDRSLEADTQYF. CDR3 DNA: TGCGCCAGCAGCCACTACCTCTACGACAGGAGCTTAGAGGCAGATACGCAGTATTTT.

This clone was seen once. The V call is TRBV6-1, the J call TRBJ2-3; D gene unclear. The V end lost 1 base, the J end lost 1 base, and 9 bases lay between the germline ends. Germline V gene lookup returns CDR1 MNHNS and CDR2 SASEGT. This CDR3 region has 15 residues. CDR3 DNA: TGTGCCAGCAGTGAAGTTCGGGTCCGCACAGATACGCAGTATTTT. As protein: CASSEVRVRTDTQYF.

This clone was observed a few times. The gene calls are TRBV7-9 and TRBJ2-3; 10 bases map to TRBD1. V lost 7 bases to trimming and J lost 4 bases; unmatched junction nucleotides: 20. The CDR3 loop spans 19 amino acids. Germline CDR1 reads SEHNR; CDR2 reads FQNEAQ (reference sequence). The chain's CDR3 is CASTSPRDRGTRGADTQYF. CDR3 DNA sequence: TGTGCCAGCACCTCACCCCGGGACAGGGGCACAAGAGGGGCAGATACGCAGTATTTT. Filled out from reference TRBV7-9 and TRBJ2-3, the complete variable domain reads DTGVSQNPRHKITKRGQNVTFRCDPISEHNRLYWYRQTLGQGPEFLTYFQNEAQLEKSRLLSDRFSAERPKGSFSTLEIQRTEQGDSAMYLCASTSPRDRGTRGADTQYFGPGTRLTVL.

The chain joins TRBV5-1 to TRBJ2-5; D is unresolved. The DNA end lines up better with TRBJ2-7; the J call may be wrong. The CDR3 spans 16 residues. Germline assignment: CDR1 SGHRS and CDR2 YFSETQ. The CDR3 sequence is CASSLNLEAWSYEQYF. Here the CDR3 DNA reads TGCGCCAGCAGTTTAAACTTGGAAGCGTGGTCCTACGAGCAGTACTTC.

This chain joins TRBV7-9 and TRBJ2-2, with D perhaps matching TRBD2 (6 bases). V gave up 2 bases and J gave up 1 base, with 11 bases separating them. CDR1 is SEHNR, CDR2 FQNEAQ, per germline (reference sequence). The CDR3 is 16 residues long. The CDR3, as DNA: TGTGCCAGCAGCTTAAATCGGGAGTGGAACACCGGGGAGCTGTTTTTT. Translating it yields CASSLNREWNTGELFF.

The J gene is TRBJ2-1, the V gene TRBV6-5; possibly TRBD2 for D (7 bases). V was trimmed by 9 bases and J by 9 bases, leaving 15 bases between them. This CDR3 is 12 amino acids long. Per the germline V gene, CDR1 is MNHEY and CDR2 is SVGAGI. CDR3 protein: CASSGGQGEQFF. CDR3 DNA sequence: TGTGCCAGTTCCGGGGGGCAGGGTGAGCAGTTCTTC.

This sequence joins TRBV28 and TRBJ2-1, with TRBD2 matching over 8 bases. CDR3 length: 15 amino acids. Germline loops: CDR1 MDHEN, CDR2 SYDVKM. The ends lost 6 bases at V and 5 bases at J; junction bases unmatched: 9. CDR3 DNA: TGTGCCAGCAGGTCCGGCGGGAGGCTTGACAATGAGCAGTTCTTC. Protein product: CASRSGGRLDNEQFF.

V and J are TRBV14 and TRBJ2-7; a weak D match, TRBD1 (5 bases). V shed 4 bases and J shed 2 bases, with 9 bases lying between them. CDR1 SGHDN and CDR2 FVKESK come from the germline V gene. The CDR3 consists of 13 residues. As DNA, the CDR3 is TGTGCCAGCAGCCCACCGACAGCCTACGAGCAGTACTTC. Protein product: CASSPPTAYEQYF.

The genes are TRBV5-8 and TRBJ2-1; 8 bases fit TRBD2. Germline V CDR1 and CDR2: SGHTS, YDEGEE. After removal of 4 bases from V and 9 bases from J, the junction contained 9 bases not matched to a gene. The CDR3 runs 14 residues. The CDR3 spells CASSPRLAGGEQFF. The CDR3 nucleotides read TGTGCCAGCAGCCCGAGGCTAGCGGGCGGTGAGCAGTTCTTC.

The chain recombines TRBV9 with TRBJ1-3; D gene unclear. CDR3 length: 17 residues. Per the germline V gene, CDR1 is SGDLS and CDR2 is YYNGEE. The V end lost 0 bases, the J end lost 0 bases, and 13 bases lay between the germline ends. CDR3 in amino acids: CASSVVGAWNSGNTIYF. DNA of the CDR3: TGTGCCAGCAGCGTAGTAGGAGCATGGAACTCTGGAAACACCATATATTTT.

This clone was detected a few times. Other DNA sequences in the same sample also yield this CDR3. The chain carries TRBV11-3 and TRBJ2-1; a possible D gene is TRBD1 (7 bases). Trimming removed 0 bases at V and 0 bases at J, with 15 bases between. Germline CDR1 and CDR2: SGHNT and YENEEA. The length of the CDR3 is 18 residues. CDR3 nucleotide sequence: TGTGCCAGCAGCTTAGATCAGGGGGGTAGCGGCTCCTACAATGAGCAGTTCTTC. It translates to CASSLDQGGSGSYNEQFF.

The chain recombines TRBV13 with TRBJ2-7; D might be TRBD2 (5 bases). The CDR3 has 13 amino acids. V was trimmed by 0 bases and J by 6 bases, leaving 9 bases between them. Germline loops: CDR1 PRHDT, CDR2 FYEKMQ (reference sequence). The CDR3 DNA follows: TGTGCCAGCAGCTTAGGCGGCGGAGGCGAGCAGTACTTC. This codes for CASSLGGGGEQYF. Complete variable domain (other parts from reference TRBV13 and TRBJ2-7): AAGVIQSPRHLIKEKRETATLKCYPIPRHDTVYWYQQGPGQDPQFLISFYEKMQSDKGSIPDRFSAQQFSDYHSELNMSSLELGDSALYFCASSLGGGGEQYFGPGTRLTVT.

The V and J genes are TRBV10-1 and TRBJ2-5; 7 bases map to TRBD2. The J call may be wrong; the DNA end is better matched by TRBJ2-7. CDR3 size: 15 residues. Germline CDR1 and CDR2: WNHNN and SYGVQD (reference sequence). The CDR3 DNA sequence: TGCGCCAGCAGTGAGTCAGGCAGGGCGGGGGACGAGCAGTACTTC. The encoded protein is CASSESGRAGDEQYF.

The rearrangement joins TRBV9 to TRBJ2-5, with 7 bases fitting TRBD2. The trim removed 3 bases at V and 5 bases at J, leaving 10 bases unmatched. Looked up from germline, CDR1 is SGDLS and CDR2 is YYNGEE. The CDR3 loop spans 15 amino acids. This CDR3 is CASSEGREHRETQYF. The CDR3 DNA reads TGTGCCAGCAGCGAGGGGCGGGAGCACCGGGAGACCCAGTACTTC.

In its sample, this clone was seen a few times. The CDR3 loop reads CASSLVGQAYTEAFF. CDR3 DNA: TGTGCCAGCAGCTTAGTGGGACAGGCATACACTGAAGCTTTCTTT. The rearrangement uses TRBV7-8 and TRBJ1-1, with 8 bases fitting TRBD1. The length of the CDR3 is 15 residues. Trimming cost V 1 base and J 3 bases; bases outside gene matches: 4. Germline CDR1 SGHVS, CDR2 FQNEAQ.

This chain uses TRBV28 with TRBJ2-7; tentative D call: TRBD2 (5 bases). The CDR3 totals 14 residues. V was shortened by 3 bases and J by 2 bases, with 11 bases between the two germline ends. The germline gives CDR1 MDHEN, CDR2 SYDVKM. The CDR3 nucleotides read TGTGCCAGCAGTTTTGGGGAGAGACCCTACGAGCAGTACTTC. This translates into CASSFGERPYEQYF.

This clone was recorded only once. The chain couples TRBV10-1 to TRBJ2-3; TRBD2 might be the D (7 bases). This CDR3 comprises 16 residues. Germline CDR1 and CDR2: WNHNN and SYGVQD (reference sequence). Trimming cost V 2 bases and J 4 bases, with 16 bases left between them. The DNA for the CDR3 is TGCGCCAGCAGTGAGATGGGGGGGCTCACAGCAGATACGCAGTATTTT. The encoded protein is CASSEMGGLTADTQYF.

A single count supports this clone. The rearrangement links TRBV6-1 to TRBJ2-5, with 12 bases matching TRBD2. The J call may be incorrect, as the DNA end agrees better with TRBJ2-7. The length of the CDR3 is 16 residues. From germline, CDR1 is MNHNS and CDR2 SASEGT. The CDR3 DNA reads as TGTGCCAGCAGTGAGGGCAGACTAGCGGGAGCGGGCGAGCAGTACTTC. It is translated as CASSEGRLAGAGEQYF.

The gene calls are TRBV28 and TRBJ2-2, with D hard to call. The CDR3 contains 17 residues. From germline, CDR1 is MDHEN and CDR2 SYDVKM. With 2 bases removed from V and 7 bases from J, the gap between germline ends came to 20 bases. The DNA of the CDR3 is TGTGCCAGCAGTTTAGAAAAACTGGGCGCGCCTCGCGGGGAGCTGTTTTTT. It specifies CASSLEKLGAPRGELFF.

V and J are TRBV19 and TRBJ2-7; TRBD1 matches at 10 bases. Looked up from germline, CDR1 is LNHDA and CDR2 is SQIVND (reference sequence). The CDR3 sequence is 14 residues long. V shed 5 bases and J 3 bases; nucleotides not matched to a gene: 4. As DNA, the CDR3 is TGTGCCAGTAGTTCGGGACAGGGGATCTACGAGCAGTACTTC. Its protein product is CASSSGQGIYEQYF. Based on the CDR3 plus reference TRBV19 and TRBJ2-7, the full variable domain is DGGITQSPKYLFRKEGQNVTLSCEQNLNHDAMYWYRQDPGQGLRLIYYSQIVNDFQKGDIAEGYSVSREKKESFPLTVTSAQKNPTAFYLCASSSGQGIYEQYFGPGTRLTVT.